This T cell receptor beta chain was sequenced for a study of identifying expanded T cells in peripheral blood. Study-wide results and caveats: Over around two and four weeks, about 15 and 19 clones changed, versus approximately 1.2 between replicates. Clone count variance between roughly 2-week samples rose with total template count.

Germline V gives CDR1 SGDLS, CDR2 YYNGEE. Trimming took 3 bases from V and 2 from J; bases not matched to a gene: 9. The length of the CDR3 is 16 residues. Using immunoSEQ multiplex PCR, the repertoire was profiled, and TCRdb retains in-frame clones only, with some absent. The repertoire holds about 100,000 clones, with around 88% as singletons. Collection occurred without any documented infections or immune events in donors. This clone was seen once. Antigen: not known. V usage is TRBV9 and J usage is TRBJ2-3; 7 nucleotides agree with TRBD1. Sequencing was performed on blood. The source of this sequence is a person between 18 and 75 years old in good health. The CDR3 sequence is CASSATGTVNTDTQYF. The CDR3 DNA is TGTGCCAGCAGCGCGACCGGGACAGTAAACACAGATACGCAGTATTTT. Looking up the rest from reference TRBV9 and TRBJ2-3 gives the full variable domain: DSGVTQTPKHLITATGQRVTLRCSPRSGDLSVYWYQQSLDQGLQFLIQYYNGEERAKGNILERFSAQQFPDLHSELNLSSLELGDSALYFCASSATGTVNTDTQYFGPGTRLTVL.